This T cell receptor beta chain was profiled in a study of identical twins listed by TCRdb under 2016. Regarding the complete study: To test whether fetal clonotypes persist, this study deep-sequenced TCR alpha and beta repertoires from monozygotic twins, from unrelated adults of various ages, and from cord blood. Replicate twin experiments were performed at different times using different library preparation protocols to rule out contamination.

Receptor libraries were prepared by 5' RACE. The run used an Illumina HiSeq 2000. Template switching introduced a universal primer binding site; the final cDNA contained a unique molecular identifier, enabling accurate counting of TCR cDNA molecules. Specific primers in the conserved constant-segment region were used to synthesize first-strand cDNA for the TCR alpha and beta chains. To control for contamination, each cDNA library was double barcoded with a SMART-Mk sample barcode plus Illumina barcodes. TruSeq adapter sequences, together with Illumina sample barcodes, were added in two successive PCR steps. The Illumina HiSeq platform was used with custom primers to sequence TCR alpha and beta cDNA libraries. As for the original processing: Unique molecular identifiers were extracted from raw reads with MiGEC, and CDR3 positions were determined with MiXCR. For each individual, recombination models were inferred using an EM algorithm with the repgenHMM and IGoR tools. Shared clonotype analysis was performed with the tcR package in R, normalizing sharing by the product of cloneset sizes. To study raw recombination without the effects of thymic and clonal selection, out-of-frame nonproductive sequences were analyzed. TCRdb itself trimmed the public reads at Q25 with fastp, ran MiXCR and retained productive beta chains. Here each entry gathers all rows of one CDR3 protein and keeps the most common genes and DNA. These V and J calls are TCRdb output, not the study's own analysis. The sample table lists hundreds of thousands of distinct CDR3 sequences, 9% to 15% of them with a count of one. Under 2% of the sample is in the top ten clones.

Broader findings and caveats from the paper: Because the same donors could not be followed over many years, the conclusions relied on cross-sectional statistical analysis. The excess sharing between twins in beta out-of-frame sequences was weaker because fewer shared sequences reduced the signal-to-noise ratio. Zero-insertion analyses could be partly confounded by invariant T cells such as MAIT and iNKT, though diverse VJ usage argued against such confounding for most clonotypes. Abundant cord blood beta clonotypes carried fewer insertions; young adult naive repertoires showed a weaker similar trend, while memory repertoires showed none. In monozygotic twins, out-of-frame TCR alpha sharing was systematically underestimated by recombination models, although the models agreed with sharing between unrelated individuals. Out-of-frame TCR alpha sequences shared between twins showed an excess of low generation-probability sequences compared with coincidental sharing between unrelated individuals.

All donors were healthy Caucasians. The twin cohort comprised three pairs of female monozygotic twins, all aged roughly 18 to 30 years. Peripheral blood mononuclear cells were the source from which RNA for the TCR libraries was isolated. Turning to this clonotype: Its antigen is not yet known. No base-level quality is on record; no much larger clone is a single base apart.

Including the terminal cysteine and phenylalanine, the CDR3 comprises 15 residues. Only CDR3 DNA remains: 45 bases, in frame from the first base. V lost 4 bases and J lost 4 bases; the stretch between them is 16 bases long. Reading the germline V gene gives CDR1 MNHNS and CDR2 SASEGT. These data also formed part of another study, on yellow fever vaccine responses in identical twins. Per that second paper: According to the authors, the vaccine-induced T cell response in identical twins seemed to be partly convergent and partly specific to each individual. Focusing on identical twins, the study followed the T cell clones that responded to the vaccine, and did so with precision.

The origin of this receptor is a young woman in good health. The V and J genes are TRBV6-1 and TRBJ1-1, with the D gene call left open. Material: PBMCs. The DNA sequence is as follows: TGTGCCAGCAGTGTAGAGCCCGAACTGGGCACTGAAGCTTTCTTT. Its protein product is CASSVEPELGTEAFF.